These T cell receptor beta chains were read from a single sample in a study of cytomegalovirus exposure and HLA in healthy donors. This table comes from immunoSEQ multiplex PCR, and its TCRdb copy is limited to in-frame clones, with some not included. The table lists some 97,000 clones, 65% to 80% of them singletons. Sequencing used PBMCs. Receptors originate from a woman in her 50s in good health and CMV-seropositive. CDR3s include the opening cysteine and the closing phenylalanine or tryptophan. Fields, in order: J gene, V gene, clone size, D gene, CDR3 DNA, CDR3 protein. D genes are given only for firm matches. A row's size may be missing; if present it is once, few, many or a size class.

TRBJ2-5 | TRBV5-6 | NA | NA | TGTGCCAGCAGCCCGACGGTCAGGGCTACATCTTTTCGAGAGACCCAGTACTTC | CASSPTVRATSFRETQYF
TRBJ2-7 | TRBV30 | NA | NA | TGTGCCTGGATTAAGGACTCCTCCTACGAGCAGTACTTC | CAWIKDSSYEQYF
TRBJ1-4 | TRBV6-1 | NA | TRBD1 | TGTGCCAGCAGCCAAAGGACAGGGGGCGTAGAAAAACTGTTTTTT | CASSQRTGGVEKLFF
TRBJ2-1 | TRBV7-9 | NA | NA | TGTGCCAGCAGCCCAGTTGTCAATGAGCAGTTCTTC | CASSPVVNEQFF
TRBJ1-4 | TRBV5-1 | NA | TRBD1 | TGCGCCAGCAGCTTCGGACAGGGTGGGGAAAAACTGTTTTTT | CASSFGQGGEKLFF
TRBJ1-1 | TRBV14 | NA | NA | TGTGCCAGCAGCCTGGGACACGCGAACACTGAAGCTTTCTTT | CASSLGHANTEAFF
TRBJ2-2 | TRBV6-1 | once | NA | TGTGCCAGCAGTGAACAGGGGCCCGGGGAGCTGTTTTTT | CASSEQGPGELFF
TRBJ2-7 | TRBV5-1 | NA | NA | TGCGCCAGCAGCGGGACTTCAAACTACGAGCAGTACTTC | CASSGTSNYEQYF
TRBJ2-3 | TRBV5-4 | NA | NA | TGTGCCAGCAGCTTGGGGGGCGGGGCCCGCACAGATACGCAGTATTTT | CASSLGGGARTDTQYF
TRBJ2-7 | TRBV6-1 | NA | NA | TGTGCCAGCAGTGTATCGTTGGAGGATAAGCAGTACTTC | CASSVSLEDKQYF
TRBJ2-1 | TRBV9 | NA | TRBD2 | TGTGCCAGCAGCGGTGGGACTAGAAATGAGCAGTTCTTC | CASSGGTRNEQFF
TRBJ2-1 | TRBV5-1 | NA | NA | TGCGCCAGCAGCTTGGCAGGGATCTCCTACAATGAGCAGTTCTTC | CASSLAGISYNEQFF
TRBJ1-2 | TRBV19 | NA | TRBD1 | TGTGCCAGTCACGGGACAGGGGCCTATGGCTACACCTTC | CASHGTGAYGYTF
TRBJ1-5 | TRBV10-3 | NA | NA | TGTGCCATCAGTGAGTCGGGCAGTCCCAATCAGCCCCAGCATTTT | CAISESGSPNQPQHF
TRBJ1-2 | TRBV2 | NA | NA | TGTGCCAGCAGCCCCCGGCCCGACGGGTATGGCTACACCTTC | CASSPRPDGYGYTF
TRBJ2-7 | TRBV19 | NA | NA | TGTGCCAGTAGTATTAGTACAGTGAGCTCCTACGAGCAGTACTTC | CASSISTVSSYEQYF
TRBJ2-1 | TRBV5-1 | NA | TRBD1 | TGCGCCAGCAGCTTGGAACAGGGGAGCCATGAGCAGTTCTTC | CASSLEQGSHEQFF
TRBJ2-5 | TRBV6-5 | few | NA | TGTGCCAGCAGTTACAGTGGGACTGCCAAAGAGACCCAGTACTTC | CASSYSGTAKETQYF
TRBJ1-1 | TRBV7-6 | NA | NA | TGTGCCAGCAGCTTAGCGTCCAGGGGAACTTTGGGGGACACTGAAGCTTTCTTT | CASSLASRGTLGDTEAFF
TRBJ2-1 | TRBV11-3 | NA | TRBD1 | TGTGCCAGCAGCTCCGGACAGGGGTCCTACAATGAGCAGTTCTTC | CASSSGQGSYNEQFF
TRBJ1-2 | TRBV28 | NA | NA | TGTGCCAGCAGCCAAACTTTCATACAGGGACGTATTGATGGCTACACCTTC | CASSQTFIQGRIDGYTF